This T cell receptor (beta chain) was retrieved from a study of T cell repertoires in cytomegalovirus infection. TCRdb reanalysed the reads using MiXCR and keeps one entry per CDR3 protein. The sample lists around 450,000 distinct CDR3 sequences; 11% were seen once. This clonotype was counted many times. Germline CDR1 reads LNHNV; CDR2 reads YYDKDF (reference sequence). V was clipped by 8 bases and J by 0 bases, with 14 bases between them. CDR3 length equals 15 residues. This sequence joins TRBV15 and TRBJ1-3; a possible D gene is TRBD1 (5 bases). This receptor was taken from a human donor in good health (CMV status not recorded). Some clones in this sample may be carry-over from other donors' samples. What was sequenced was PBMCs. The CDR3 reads CATGPGQSSGNTIYF. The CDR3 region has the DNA TGTGCCACCGGCCCAGGACAAAGCTCTGGAAACACCATATATTTT.